The entry that follows covers one T cell receptor (beta chain) sequence. The antigen is unknown. The data were obtained in a study of shared clonotypes between healthy human individuals. Several immunoSEQ plates received, in even portions, the genomic DNA of each subset. Assay: immunoSEQ multiplex PCR; the TCRdb copy retains only in-frame clones and omits some. The sample comprises millions of clones, approximately 94% of which are singletons, and roughly 1% rests with the top ten. General study findings and limits: Four donors shared approximately 5% of their naive CD4 clonotypes. In contrast to clonotypes shared by all four donors, non-shared clonotypes had lower generation probabilities.

The germline V gene has CDR1 MDHEN and CDR2 SYDVKM. Germline trimming cut 2 bases from V and 3 bases from J; bases unmatched to any gene: 0. The CDR3 has 13 residues. Naive CD8 cells lacked CD45RO, underwent positive selection for CCR7 and left out terminally differentiated effector memory CD45RA+ cells. The chain is built from TRBV28 and TRBJ1-2, with 7 bases identical to TRBD1. Sequencing was carried out using naive CD8+ T cells sorted from blood. The sequence derives from a man aged 18-30 years in good health. In DNA form, the CDR3 reads TGTGCCAGCAGTTTACAGGGGGACTATGGCTACACCTTC. Translating gives CASSLQGDYGYTF.